The 5 T cell receptor beta chains presented below share a single source sample, sequenced in a study of shared clonotypes between healthy human individuals. Clones were read by immunoSEQ multiplex PCR, and TCRdb kept only the in-frame ones, dropping some. Of about 2 million clones listed, roughly 94% are singletons. Sequenced sample: naive CD4+ T cells sorted from blood. Documented subset: CD45RA+ positively selected. The receptors shown here come from a man aged 18-30 years in good health.

This chain uses TRBV2 with TRBJ1-6; no firm D call. Germline assignment: CDR1 SNHLY and CDR2 FYNNEI. The CDR3 spans 16 residues. Trimming cost V 3 bases and J 4 bases, with 13 bases left between them. The CDR3 here is CASSDVGSQYNSPLHF. Written as DNA, the CDR3 is TGTGCCAGCAGTGATGTTGGTTCACAGTATAATTCACCCCTCCACTTT.

As concerns this clone: Different DNA sequences within this sample yield the same CDR3. CDR3 nucleotides: TGTGCCAGCTCACCGGAGGGGAACACCGGGGAGCTGTTTTTT. The encoded protein is CASSPEGNTGELFF. This rearrangement joins TRBV18 to TRBJ2-2; D might be TRBD2 (6 bases). Trimming cost V 3 bases and J 1 base, with 6 bases left between them. Germline V gene lookup returns CDR1 KGHSH and CDR2 LQKENI. The CDR3 contains 14 residues.

The CDR3 reads CASSLWKPYSYEQYF. The DNA for the CDR3 is TGTGCCAGCAGTTTGTGGAAGCCTTACTCCTACGAGCAGTACTTC. The rearrangement joins TRBV27 to TRBJ2-7; no clear D gene. The CDR3 has 15 amino acids. Trimming removed 3 bases from V and 0 bases from J, with 12 bases in between. The germline gives CDR1 MNHEY, CDR2 SMNVEV (reference sequence).

This clone was seen just once. The gene calls are TRBV27 and TRBJ2-3, with unresolved D. V lost 0 bases and J lost 3, with 28 bases in between. Germline-derived CDR1 and CDR2 are MNHEY and SMNVEV (reference sequence). The CDR3 runs 21 residues. CDR3 nucleotides: TGTGCCAGCAGTTTATCCCGAGTAGTCGGCCCTTCGTCCGGTTTGACAGATACGCAGTATTTT. Amino acids: CASSLSRVVGPSSGLTDTQYF.

The chain employs TRBV2 and TRBJ2-7; D gene ambiguous. Germline CDR1 reads SNHLY; CDR2 reads FYNNEI. Trimming removed 3 bases at V and 0 bases at J, with 12 bases between. The CDR3 length is 15 residues. CDR3 residues: CASSDPTAASYEQYF. CDR3 sequence (DNA): TGTGCCAGCAGTGACCCCACGGCAGCCTCCTACGAGCAGTACTTC.